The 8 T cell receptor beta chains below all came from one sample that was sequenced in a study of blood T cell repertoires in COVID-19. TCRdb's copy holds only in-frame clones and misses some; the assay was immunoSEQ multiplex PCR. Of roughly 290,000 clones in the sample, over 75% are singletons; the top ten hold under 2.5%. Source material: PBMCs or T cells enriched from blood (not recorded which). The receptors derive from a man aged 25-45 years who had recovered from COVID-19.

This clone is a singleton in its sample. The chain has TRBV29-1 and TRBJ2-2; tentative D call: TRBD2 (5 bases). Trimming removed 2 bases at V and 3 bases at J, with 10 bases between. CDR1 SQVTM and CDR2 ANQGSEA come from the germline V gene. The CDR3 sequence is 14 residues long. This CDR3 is CSVERRPYTGELFF. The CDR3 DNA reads TGCAGCGTTGAAAGGAGGCCCTACACCGGGGAGCTGTTTTTT.

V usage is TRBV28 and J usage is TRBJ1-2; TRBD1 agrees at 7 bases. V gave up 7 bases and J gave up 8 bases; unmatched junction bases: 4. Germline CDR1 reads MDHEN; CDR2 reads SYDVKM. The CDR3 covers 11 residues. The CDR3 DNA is TGTGCCAGCACCACAGGGGTCGGCTACACCTTC. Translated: CASTTGVGYTF.

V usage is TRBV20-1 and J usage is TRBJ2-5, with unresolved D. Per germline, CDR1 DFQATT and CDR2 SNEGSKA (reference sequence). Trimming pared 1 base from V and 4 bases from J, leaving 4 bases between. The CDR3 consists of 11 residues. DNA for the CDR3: TGCAGTGCTAGAGTCGGAGAGACCCAGTACTTC. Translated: CSARVGETQYF.

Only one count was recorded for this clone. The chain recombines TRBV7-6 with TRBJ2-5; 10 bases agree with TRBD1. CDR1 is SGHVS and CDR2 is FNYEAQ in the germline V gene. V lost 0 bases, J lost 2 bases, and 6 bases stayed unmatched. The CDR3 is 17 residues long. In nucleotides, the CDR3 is TGTGCCAGCAGCTTAGCGCTCGGGACAGGGGCTCAAGAGACCCAGTACTTC. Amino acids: CASSLALGTGAQETQYF.

CDR3 residues: CASSESRDRGAYGYTF. The CDR3 coding sequence is TGCGCCAGCAGTGAGTCCCGGGACAGGGGTGCCTATGGCTACACCTTC. The chain employs TRBV10-1 and TRBJ1-2; 10 bases align to TRBD1. This CDR3 comprises 16 residues. CDR1 is WNHNN, CDR2 SYGVQD, per germline (reference sequence). V trimming: 0 bases; J trimming: 4 bases; junction bases outside the gene matches: 5.

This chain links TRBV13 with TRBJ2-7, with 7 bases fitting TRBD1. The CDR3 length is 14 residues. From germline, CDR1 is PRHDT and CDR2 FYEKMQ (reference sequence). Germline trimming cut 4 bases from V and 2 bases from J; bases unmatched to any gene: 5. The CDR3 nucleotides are TGTGCCAGCAGCTCGGGACAGATAACCTACGAGCAGTACTTC. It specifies CASSSGQITYEQYF.

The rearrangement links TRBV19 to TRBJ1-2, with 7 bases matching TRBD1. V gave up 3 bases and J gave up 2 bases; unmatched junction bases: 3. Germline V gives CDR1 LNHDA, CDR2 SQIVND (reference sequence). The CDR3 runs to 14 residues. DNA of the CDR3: TGTGCCAGTAGTATCCCACAGGGGAACTATGGCTACACCTTC. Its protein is CASSIPQGNYGYTF.

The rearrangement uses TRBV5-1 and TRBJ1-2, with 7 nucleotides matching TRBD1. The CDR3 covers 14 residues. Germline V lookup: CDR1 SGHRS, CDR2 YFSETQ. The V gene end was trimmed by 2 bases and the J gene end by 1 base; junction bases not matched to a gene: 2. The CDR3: CASSFTGVNYGYTF. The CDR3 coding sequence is TGCGCCAGCAGCTTTACAGGGGTTAACTATGGCTACACCTTC.